Described below is a single T cell receptor beta chain sequence and its context. Its antigen is unknown. TCRdb keeps only in-frame clones here, not all; method: immunoSEQ multiplex PCR. Among 16,000 or so clones, approximately 93% were seen once, and the ten largest hold under 2%. This sample was included in a study of T cell clonotyping in hematopoietic cell transplantation. Study at large: Pretransplant recipient samples were taken after cytoreduction. Whole-study findings and limits: Pathologically expanded recipient clonotypes increased progressively from day 30 to day 180 as diversity fell. At the given depth, recipient repertoires were over 97% de novo clonotypes.

V was trimmed by 5 bases and J by 3 bases, leaving 17 bases between them. This CDR3 comprises 14 residues. Germline-derived CDR1 and CDR2 are GTSNPN and SVGIG (reference sequence). Time point given: recipient sample about 28 days before transplant, after cytoreduction. The V and J genes are TRBV30 and TRBJ2-7; possible D gene TRBD1, 5 bases. Material: peripheral blood mononuclear cells, obtained before stem cell transplant. This TCR derives from a man younger than 35 with biphenotypic leukemia. Some clones in this sample may be carry-over from other donors' samples. CDR3 nucleotides: TGTGCCTGGCTACCACCCGACAGAGACTACGAGCAGTACTTC. Protein product: CAWLPPDRDYEQYF.